A single sample gave rise to the 22 T cell receptor beta chains below, sequenced in a study of blood T cells in healthy people across ages. Together with a sample-barcoded 5' primer, a J-beta primer mix was included in a second PCR lasting about 6 to 11 cycles. MiXCR, applied by TCRdb to the 5' RACE reads, yields one record per CDR3 protein. The sample contains 800,000 or so distinct CDR3 sequences, 25% of which appear only once. The sample was also reused in another study, on T cells of mothers and their children.

The sequenced sample consisted of blood. These receptor sequences come from a boy aged 5-17 years in good health.

This clonotype was recorded at least ten times. At one of its ends the junction is not consistent with the germline gene, which may arise from a read error. This chain joins TRBV2 and TRBJ2-3; 9 bases fit TRBD2. This CDR3 has 16 residues. Germline V CDR1 and CDR2: SNHLY, FYNNEI. This CDR3 is CASSEGLALLVDTQYF. CDR3 coding DNA: TGTGCCAGCAGCGAAGGACTAGCGCTTCTGGTAGATACGCAGTATTTT. Together with reference TRBV2 and TRBJ2-3, the CDR3 gives the full variable domain: EPEVTQTPSHQVTQMGQEVILRCVPISNHLYFYWYRQILGQKVEFLVSFYNNEISEKSEIFDDQFSVERPDGSNFTLKIRSTKLEDSAMYFCASSEGLALLVDTQYFGPGTRLTVL.

The V and J genes are TRBV27 and TRBJ2-7; D gene unclear. From germline, CDR1 is MNHEY and CDR2 SMNVEV (reference sequence). The CDR3 covers 12 residues. V gave up 6 bases and J gave up 2 bases, with 8 bases separating them. The CDR3 DNA reads TGTGCCAGCAGGGGAATTGCCTACGAGCAGTACTTC. It is translated as CASRGIAYEQYF.

Only a few counts were recorded for this clonotype. This chain joins TRBV18 and TRBJ2-5, with D possibly being TRBD1 or TRBD2 (5 bases each). Trimming shortened V by 6 bases and J by 4 bases, and 18 bases separated the two germline ends. Germline V gene data show CDR1 as KGHSH and CDR2 as LQKENI. This CDR3 is 15 amino acids long. Here the CDR3 DNA reads TGTGCCAGCTCCCCCCAAATGGCAGGGAGAGAGACCCAGTACTTC. It encodes CASSPQMAGRETQYF.

The chain recombines TRBV29-1 with TRBJ2-3; 10 positions agree with TRBD2. Germline V lookup: CDR1 SQVTM, CDR2 ANQGSEA. The junction had 17 bases not matched to a gene; V was cut back by 8 bases and J by 3 bases. The CDR3 totals 17 residues. CDR3 DNA: TGCAGCACCCTGGGAGGGCTAGCGGGAGAATCGACAGATACGCAGTATTTT. Its protein product is CSTLGGLAGESTDTQYF.

This clonotype was picked up a small number of times. The chain employs TRBV28 and TRBJ1-5, with no clear D. Trimming took off 6 bases at V and 4 bases at J, with 10 bases between the two ends. The CDR3 consists of 13 residues. The germline gives CDR1 MDHEN, CDR2 SYDVKM. CDR3 in DNA: TGTGCCAGCAGGGTACAGAAAAATCAGCCCCAGCATTTT. Protein: CASRVQKNQPQHF.

This clonotype was counted a few times. V usage is TRBV21-1 and J usage is TRBJ2-1; the table gives TRBD1 as D, unverified against the DNA. TRBV21-1 is flagged as a pseudogene. This CDR3 has 16 amino acids. For the CDR3, the DNA is TGTGCCAGCAGCAAAGATAGGGGACCGAGATACAATGAGCAGTTCTTC. This encodes CASSKDRGPRYNEQFF.

This clonotype was recorded at least ten times. This chain links TRBV3-1 with TRBJ1-2; 8 bases line up with TRBD1. V dropped 5 bases and J dropped 10; count of bases not matched to a gene: 12. The CDR3 contains 14 residues. Germline CDR1 LGHDT, CDR2 YNNKEL (reference sequence). DNA for the CDR3: TGTGCCAGCAGCACCCAGACAGGGGCGGTCGTCTACACCTTC. This encodes CASSTQTGAVVYTF.

This chain uses TRBV27 with TRBJ2-5, with a weak D call TRBD1 (7 bases). The J call may be wrong; the DNA end is better matched by TRBJ2-1. Germline assignment: CDR1 MNHEY and CDR2 SMNVEV (reference sequence). CDR3 length: 12 amino acids. This CDR3 is CASSSGGMEQFF. The CDR3 DNA follows: TGTGCCAGCAGTTCAGGGGGGATGGAGCAGTTCTTC.

The chain's CDR3 is CSEGSGGTDTQYF. The CDR3 DNA follows: TGCAGCGAGGGCAGCGGCGGCACAGATACGCAGTATTTT. The chain uses TRBV29-1 and TRBJ2-3, with D maybe TRBD2 (5 bases). V was cut by 7 bases and J by 1 base, with 12 bases left in between. The CDR3 loop spans 13 amino acids. Per germline, CDR1 SQVTM and CDR2 ANQGSEA.

V is TRBV28 and J is TRBJ2-1; D might be TRBD1 or TRBD2, each matching 5 bases. The V end lost 3 bases, the J end lost 5 bases, and 20 bases lay between the germline ends. The length of the CDR3 is 17 residues. In germline, CDR1 is MDHEN, CDR2 SYDVKM. The CDR3 spells CASSFVWVGDHNNEQFF. The CDR3 DNA reads TGTGCCAGCAGTTTCGTCTGGGTCGGGGACCACAACAATGAGCAGTTCTTC.

This clonotype showed up just a few times. The gene calls are TRBV3-1 and TRBJ2-5; 9 bases match TRBD2. The CDR3 sequence is 19 residues long. Germline V gene lookup returns CDR1 LGHDT and CDR2 YNNKEL (reference sequence). The ends lost 4 bases at V and 5 bases at J; junction bases unmatched: 20. The CDR3 region is CASSLGAGGNPNPRETQYF. The DNA of the CDR3 is TGTGCCAGCAGCCTGGGAGCGGGGGGCAACCCAAATCCGCGGGAGACCCAGTACTTC.

The chain links TRBV13 to TRBJ2-1; 9 nucleotides line up with TRBD2. Germline V gives CDR1 PRHDT, CDR2 FYEKMQ (reference sequence). V was clipped by 1 base and J by 1 base; unmatched bases: 11. The CDR3 runs 19 residues. The CDR3 sequence is CASSLESGPSGDSYNEQFF. DNA for the CDR3: TGTGCCAGCAGCTTAGAATCGGGCCCTAGCGGGGATTCCTACAATGAGCAGTTCTTC. Drawing the rest from reference TRBV13 and TRBJ2-1, the complete variable domain is AAGVIQSPRHLIKEKRETATLKCYPIPRHDTVYWYQQGPGQDPQFLISFYEKMQSDKGSIPDRFSAQQFSDYHSELNMSSLELGDSALYFCASSLESGPSGDSYNEQFFGPGTRLTVL.

In its sample, this clonotype was seen a few times. V gene TRBV3-1 combines with J gene TRBJ2-5, with TRBD1 as a possible D gene (5 bases). Near its end, the DNA agrees better with TRBJ2-7, so the J call may be wrong. CDR1 LGHDT and CDR2 YNNKEL come from the germline V gene (reference sequence). CDR3 size: 14 residues. CDR3 sequence reads: CASSQDRTPYEQYF. CDR3 DNA sequence: TGTGCCAGCAGCCAAGATCGGACACCCTACGAGCAGTACTTC.

As DNA, the CDR3 is TGTGCCAGCAGGCCCGATTTTAGCGGGAGCAGGTACAATGAGCAGTTCTTC. Residues: CASRPDFSGSRYNEQFF. The genes are TRBV2 and TRBJ2-5; 9 bases fit TRBD2. The J call may be in error: the DNA end matches TRBJ2-1 better. CDR3 size: 17 residues. Germline V gene data show CDR1 as SNHLY and CDR2 as FYNNEI.

This chain joins TRBV20-1 and TRBJ1-1, with 9 bases fitting TRBD1. Germline V gene lookup returns CDR1 DFQATT and CDR2 SNEGSKA (reference sequence). The length of the CDR3 is 17 residues. V was pared by 6 bases and J by 5 bases, with 19 bases of the junction left unmatched. The DNA for the CDR3 is TGCAGTGCGCTTCTCCGGGACAGGGCCTCTCTAAGGACTGAAGCTTTCTTT. This sequence encodes CSALLRDRASLRTEAFF.

This chain uses TRBV28 with TRBJ2-1; TRBD1 might be the D (6 bases). The end of the DNA aligns better with TRBJ2-5, so the J call may be wrong. The CDR3 consists of 16 residues. The germline gives CDR1 MDHEN, CDR2 SYDVKM. The CDR3, as DNA: TGTGCCAGCAGCTCTCTGGCCCTGGGGGCAGGAGAGACCCAGTACTTC. Its translation is CASSSLALGAGETQYF.

This chain joins TRBV28 and TRBJ1-1, with a possible D match to TRBD1 (6 bases). Germline V gene data show CDR1 as MDHEN and CDR2 as SYDVKM. The CDR3 extends over 14 amino acids. Trimming pared 6 bases from V and 0 bases from J, leaving 11 bases between. Written as DNA, the CDR3 is TGTGCCAGCAGGGGAGGACAGATGAACACTGAAGCTTTCTTT. Protein product: CASRGGQMNTEAFF.

The table lists this clonotype with a few counts. This sequence joins TRBV12-3 or TRBV12-4 and TRBJ2-1; D unclear. The CDR3 is 17 residues long. The V end lost 5 bases, the J end lost 1 base, and 18 bases lay between the germline ends. CDR3 in amino acids: CASSQLQPAPSYNEQFF. Here the CDR3 DNA reads TGTGCCAGCAGTCAACTACAACCAGCCCCTTCCTACAATGAGCAGTTCTTC.

This clonotype was found a few times. The rearrangement links TRBV6-6 to TRBJ2-4; 10 nucleotides agree with TRBD2. V shed 5 bases and J 3 bases; nucleotides not matched to a gene: 7. This CDR3 is 16 amino acids long. Germline CDR1 reads MNHNY; CDR2 reads SVGAGI (reference sequence). The CDR3 protein is CASSPGTSDFKNIQYF. The CDR3 DNA reads as TGTGCCAGCAGTCCCGGGACTAGCGATTTCAAAAACATTCAGTACTTC.

A few counts support this clonotype. The rearrangement uses TRBV20-1 and TRBJ1-5, with 9 nucleotides matching TRBD1. CDR3 length: 15 amino acids. Germline V gene lookup returns CDR1 DFQATT and CDR2 SNEGSKA (reference sequence). The V segment lost 3 bases and the J segment 4 bases; nucleotides outside the gene matches: 7. The CDR3 nucleotides read TGCAGTGCTAGTATCGGGACAGGGTTAAATCAGCCCCAGCATTTT. It yields the protein CSASIGTGLNQPQHF.

This clonotype was counted only a few times. The V call is TRBV4-2, the J call TRBJ2-7, with TRBD1 identical over 9 bases. The CDR3 covers 14 residues. After removal of 0 bases from V and 6 bases from J, the junction contained 3 bases not matched to a gene. Per germline, CDR1 LGHNA and CDR2 YNFKEQ. The CDR3 region is CASSQDGTGLEQYF. The DNA for the CDR3 is TGTGCCAGCAGCCAAGATGGGACAGGGCTCGAGCAGTACTTC.

This clonotype has at least ten counts. CDR3: CASSSDITGGSYEQYF. The CDR3 DNA is TGTGCCAGCAGTTCAGATATTACAGGGGGATCCTACGAGCAGTACTTC. V gene TRBV28 combines with J gene TRBJ2-7; 8 bases fit TRBD1. Germline V lookup: CDR1 MDHEN, CDR2 SYDVKM. The CDR3 is made up of 16 amino acids. J gave up 1 base and V 4 bases, and 9 bases lay outside the gene matches.